A selection of T cell receptor beta chains follows, all from one sample in a study of cytomegalovirus exposure and HLA in healthy donors. The table came from immunoSEQ multiplex PCR; TCRdb's copy has only in-frame clones and leaves some out. The repertoire includes roughly 150,000 clones, more than 80% of them detected once, and 3.5% to 4.5% sits in the top ten. The sample taken for sequencing was PBMCs. Receptors originate from a woman aged 40 to 49 in good health and CMV-seropositive. Each CDR3 is given with its conserved first and last residue. The D gene is left open where the match is weak. Rows may omit the clone size; those that give it use once, few, many or a size class.

-	TRBJ1-2	TRBV9	few	CASSVGAGDYGYTF	TGTGCCAGCAGCGTAGGGGCAGGGGACTATGGCTACACCTTC
TRBD1	TRBJ2-5	TRBV19	-	CASSIWDRVETQYF	TGTGCCAGTAGTATCTGGGACAGGGTAGAGACCCAGTACTTC
TRBD1	TRBJ1-3	TRBV7-2	-	CASSTRTGVGNTIYF	TGTGCCAGCAGCACCCGGACAGGGGTGGGAAACACCATATATTTT
-	TRBJ1-2	TRBV13	-	CASSADRNYGYTF	TGTGCCAGCAGCGCGGACAGAAACTATGGCTACACCTTC
TRBD2	TRBJ2-7	TRBV28	-	CASSSSGRVYEQYF	TGTGCCAGCAGTTCAAGCGGGAGAGTTTACGAGCAGTACTTC
-	TRBJ1-6	TRBV2	once	CAQGQGHYNSPLHF	TGTGCCCAGGGGCAGGGTCATTATAATTCACCCCTCCACTTT
-	TRBJ2-7	TRBV5-8	-	CASSSGTLTYEQYF	TGTGCCAGCAGCTCCGGGACTCTCACCTACGAGCAGTACTTC
-	TRBJ1-6	TRBV7-8	-	CASSPLQVPPLHF	TGTGCCAGCAGTCCTCTACAGGTTCCACCCCTCCACTTT
-	TRBJ2-1	TRBV2	-	CASSERYYAYNEQFF	TGTGCCAGCAGTGAGAGGTATTATGCCTACAATGAGCAGTTCTTC
TRBD2	TRBJ2-3	TRBV27	-	CASTPHSSGRAATDTQYF	TGTGCCAGCACCCCTCACTCCAGCGGGAGGGCCGCGACAGATACGCAGTATTTT
-	TRBJ2-3	TRBV30	-	CAWSVEAGEDTQYF	TGTGCCTGGAGTGTAGAGGCAGGGGAGGATACGCAGTATTTT
TRBD2	TRBJ2-1	TRBV7-9	-	CASSLEVGLAGRNEQFF	TGTGCCAGCAGCTTAGAAGTAGGACTAGCGGGACGCAATGAGCAGTTCTTC
TRBD2	TRBJ2-3	TRBV7-7	-	CASSPRTSGGGTDTQYF	TGTGCCAGCAGCCCCCGGACTAGCGGAGGAGGGACAGATACGCAGTATTTT
TRBD2	TRBJ2-1	TRBV19	once	CASSFRTSGGMNEQFF	TGTGCCAGTAGTTTTAGAACTAGCGGGGGGATGAATGAGCAGTTCTTC
-	TRBJ1-2	TRBV28	-	CASSLSGNYGYTF	TGTGCCAGCAGTTTATCAGGGAACTATGGCTACACCTTC
TRBD1	TRBJ1-2	TRBV15	-	CAVGGQGALGGGYTF	TGTGCCGTTGGAGGACAGGGGGCGCTTGGCGGTGGCTACACCTTC
-	TRBJ1-4	TRBV28	-	CASSFSGGYEKLFF	TGTGCCAGCAGTTTCAGCGGGGGGTATGAAAAACTGTTTTTT
-	TRBJ2-5	TRBV6-5	-	CASSRTQQETQYF	TGTGCCAGCAGTCGGACACAGCAAGAGACCCAGTACTTC
-	TRBJ2-3	TRBV28	once	CASSLRQSTDTQYF	TGTGCCAGCAGTTTAAGACAAAGCACAGATACGCAGTATTTT
-	TRBJ2-7	TRBV11-3	-	CASTLGASYEQYF	TGTGCCAGCACCCTGGGGGCTAGCTACGAGCAGTACTTC
-	TRBJ1-3	TRBV9	-	CASSVDAGQSGNTIYF	TGTGCCAGCAGCGTAGACGCAGGGCAGTCAGGAAACACCATATATTTT
-	TRBJ1-2	TRBV18	-	CASSPGANYGYTF	TGTGCCAGCTCACCAGGGGCCAACTATGGCTACACCTTC
TRBD2	TRBJ2-4	TRBV28	-	CASSLRWEGGNIQYF	TGTGCCAGCAGTTTACGTTGGGAGGGCGGAAACATTCAGTACTTC
-	TRBJ2-7	TRBV6-6	-	CASSYPPGEQYF	TGTGCCAGCAGTTACCCCCCGGGGGAGCAGTACTTC
TRBD1	TRBJ1-1	TRBV28	few	CASSLEGQGLTEAFF	TGTGCCAGCAGTTTAGAGGGACAGGGGCTCACTGAAGCTTTCTTT
TRBD2	TRBJ2-3	TRBV19	-	CASSMNYGSGGDTDTQYF	TGTGCCAGTAGTATGAATTACGGTAGCGGGGGAGACACAGATACGCAGTATTTT
-	TRBJ1-1	TRBV12-2	-	CASRCKDRTITEAFF	TGTGCAAGTCGCTGCAAGGACAGAACAATCACTGAAGCTTTCTTT
TRBD1	TRBJ1-5	TRBV18	-	CASSSQGGGNQPQHF	TGTGCCAGCTCATCACAGGGGGGGGGCAATCAGCCCCAGCATTTT
TRBD2	TRBJ2-7	TRBV5-4	-	CASSAGVVPSYEQYF	TGTGCCAGCAGCGCGGGAGTCGTTCCCTCCTACGAGCAGTACTTC
-	TRBJ2-1	TRBV29-1	-	CSFGSSYNEQFF	TGCAGCTTTGGCAGCTCCTACAATGAGCAGTTCTTC
-	TRBJ2-3	TRBV6-4	few	CASSERLEADTQYF	TGTGCCAGCAGTGAGAGACTAGAAGCAGATACGCAGTATTTT
-	TRBJ2-7	TRBV6-5	-	CASSFGSPYEQYF	TGTGCCAGCAGTTTTGGGAGTCCTTACGAGCAGTACTTC
-	TRBJ2-3	TRBV6-1	-	CASRRRRDSTDTQYF	TGTGCCAGCAGGAGAAGGCGGGATTCCACAGATACGCAGTATTTT
-	TRBJ1-2	TRBV5-6	-	CASSLQGGGYTF	TGTGCCAGCAGCTTACAGGGCGGCGGCTACACCTTC
TRBD1	TRBJ1-1	TRBV6-5	few	CASTQGARTEAFF	TGTGCCAGCACCCAGGGGGCGCGGACTGAAGCTTTCTTT
-	TRBJ2-3	TRBV7-9	-	CASSPLGEADTQYF	TGTGCCAGCAGTCCCCTGGGGGAGGCAGATACGCAGTATTTT
-	TRBJ1-2	TRBV9	-	CASSAPGRYGYTF	TGTGCCAGCAGCGCTCCAGGGAGGTATGGCTACACCTTC
TRBD1	TRBJ1-5	TRBV6-1	-	CASSEGRGSNQPQHF	TGTGCCAGCAGTGAAGGCAGGGGGTCCAATCAGCCCCAGCATTTT
-	TRBJ1-1	TRBV9	-	CASSQAGLGMNTEAFF	TGTGCCAGCAGCCAAGCAGGGTTAGGTATGAACACTGAAGCTTTCTTT
TRBD2	TRBJ2-7	TRBV2	-	CASESGRTSGGLFYEQYF	TGTGCCAGCGAAAGTGGCCGAACTAGCGGGGGACTTTTCTACGAGCAGTACTTC
-	TRBJ2-5	TRBV21-1	once	CASSKAAGLAGSKGGETQYF	TGTGCCAGCAGCAAAGCGGCGGGACTAGCGGGAAGCAAGGGGGGAGAGACCCAGTACTTC
TRBD1	TRBJ2-3	TRBV11-2	-	CASSYPGQGADTQYF	TGTGCCAGCAGTTATCCGGGACAGGGGGCCGATACGCAGTATTTT
TRBD2	TRBJ2-7	TRBV6-5	-	CASSPLAGGSYEQYF	TGTGCCAGCAGTCCACTAGCGGGAGGATCCTACGAGCAGTACTTC
-	TRBJ2-3	TRBV6-1	-	CASSELWLGTDTQYF	TGTGCCAGCAGTGAATTATGGCTGGGCACAGATACGCAGTATTTT
-	TRBJ1-4	TRBV5-1	-	CASSLEEGRNEKLFF	TGCGCCAGCAGCTTGGAGGAGGGAAGGAATGAAAAACTGTTTTTT
TRBD1	TRBJ1-1	TRBV7-8	-	CASSLFARQGAGRNTEAFF	TGTGCCAGCAGCTTATTTGCGCGTCAGGGGGCGGGTAGGAACACTGAAGCTTTCTTT
-	TRBJ2-7	TRBV18	-	CASSNNGQGLGEQYF	TGTGCCAGCTCTAATAACGGGCAGGGGCTGGGGGAGCAGTACTTC
TRBD1	TRBJ1-2	TRBV5-4	-	CASSLTGGGVNGYTF	TGTGCCAGCAGCTTGACAGGGGGCGGTGTGAATGGCTACACCTTC
TRBD2	TRBJ2-7	TRBV6-5	-	CASSRLAGAYEQYF	TGTGCCAGCAGTCGACTAGCGGGAGCGTACGAGCAGTACTTC
TRBD1	TRBJ1-5	TRBV28	-	CASSPGTGLQPQHF	TGTGCCAGCAGTCCCGGGACAGGGCTTCAGCCCCAGCATTTT
-	TRBJ1-1	TRBV6-5	-	CANRELNTEAFF	TGTGCCAACCGGGAGTTGAACACTGAAGCTTTCTTT
-	TRBJ1-6	TRBV6-1	-	CASRQESLGSPLHF	TGTGCCAGCAGACAGGAGAGCTTGGGATCACCCCTCCACTTT
TRBD1	TRBJ2-7	TRBV5-8	-	CASSPGTGSYEQYF	TGTGCCAGCAGCCCTGGGACAGGGTCCTACGAGCAGTACTTC
TRBD1	TRBJ1-2	TRBV5-3	-	CARSSGTGDGYTF	TGTGCCAGAAGCTCCGGGACAGGGGATGGCTACACCTTC